This TCR beta chain was sequenced during a study of shared clonotypes between healthy human individuals. Produced via immunoSEQ multiplex PCR; TCRdb's table is partial and in-frame only. The sample lists about 800,000 clones; 90% to 98% were seen once. Study-wide results and limits: Researchers sampled only blood; tissue repertoires likely differ.

Positive CCR7 selection of CD45RO-negative cells yielded the naive CD8 cells, and terminally differentiated effector memory CD45RA+ cells were excluded. The CDR3 is 16 amino acids. CDR1 SQVTM and CDR2 ANQGSEA come from the germline V gene. The V end was cut by 0 bases, the J end by 3 bases, with 16 bases between. As to this clone: The antigen is undetermined.

Sequences were obtained from naive CD8+ T cells sorted from blood. The gene calls are TRBV29-1 and TRBJ2-3; tentatively, D is TRBD1 (7 bases). This clonotype was sampled from a man aged 25-40 years in good health. CDR3 region: CSVEDLDREETDTQYF. CDR3 bases: TGCAGCGTTGAAGATCTCGACAGGGAGGAGACAGATACGCAGTATTTT.